Given below is one T cell receptor (beta chain) in context. The data were taken from a study of blood T cell repertoires in COVID-19. Study-wide context: Donors in the United States, Italy and Spain gave samples during acute or convalescent COVID-19. Sample material is recorded as cDNA or gDNA derived from T cells, B-cell-depleted T cells, or PBMCs.

Germline V gives CDR1 SGDLS, CDR2 YYNGEE. This CDR3 is 14 amino acids long. V shed 4 bases and J shed 6 bases, with 17 bases lying between them. Original processing notes: Researchers report that nucleated cell counts were estimated from reference gene primer amplification. Data came from immunoSEQ multiplex PCR; TCRdb stores just in-frame clones and leaves some out. V, J and clone size derive from that table, while D and trimming were established from the DNA sequence. The data show around 230,000 clones, around 78% seen once. This clonotype originated in a woman in her sixties or seventies with active or convalescent COVID-19. The chain joins TRBV9 to TRBJ2-7, with D possibly TRBD1 on 5 matching bases. Material: peripheral blood. CDR3 amino acids: CASSPGIEGVEQYF. CDR3 bases: TGTGCCAGCAGCCCAGGGATTGAAGGAGTCGAGCAGTACTTC.